These T cell receptor beta chains were read from a single sample in a study of T cells in Graves' hyperthyroidism and ophthalmopathy. TCRdb re-called the multiplex PCR reads with MiXCR, one entry per CDR3 protein. The sample yields about 590,000 distinct CDR3 sequences, 13% to 15% seen once. Sequenced material: blood. Receptors were obtained from a woman in her late teens or twenties with Graves' ophthalmopathy. Each CDR3 is given with its conserved first and last residue. The order of the fields is clone size, J gene, D gene, V gene, CDR3 protein, CDR3 DNA. A D gene is named only where the DNA matches it firmly. Size is stated for part of the rows, as once, few or many counts, or as a class when the clone is expanded.

NA TRBJ2-5 TRBD2 TRBV5-1 CASSSAGLAGGTQETQYF TGCGCCAGCAGCTCGGCCGGACTAGCGGGAGGTACCCAAGAGACCCAGTACTTC
NA TRBJ2-3 NA TRBV30 CAWSPRDTQYF TGTGCCTGGAGTCCCCGTGATACGCAGTATTTT
NA TRBJ1-4 TRBD1 TRBV3-1 CASSPGQGINEKLFF TGTGCCAGCAGCCCCGGACAGGGGATTAATGAAAAACTGTTTTTT
many TRBJ2-7 NA TRBV11-2 CASSLGDLPSYEQYF TGTGCCAGCAGCTTAGGGGACCTCCCATCCTACGAGCAGTACTTC
NA TRBJ2-7 TRBD1 TRBV4-2 CASSQDVTGGSYNEQYF TGTGCCAGCAGCCAAGATGTAACAGGGGGGTCCTACAATGAGCAGTACTTC
many TRBJ2-7 TRBD2 TRBV2 CASSQAGGSSYEQYF TGTGCCAGCAGCCAAGCGGGAGGGAGCTCCTACGAGCAGTACTTC
many TRBJ1-2 NA TRBV11-2 CASSLGAGNSYGYTF TGTGCCAGCAGCTTAGGGGCAGGAAACTCCTATGGCTACACCTTC
few TRBJ2-3 NA TRBV4-3 CASSQVLQTSTDTQYF TGCGCCAGCAGCCAAGTGTTACAGACCAGCACAGATACGCAGTATTTT
many TRBJ2-1 TRBD2 TRBV12-3/TRBV12-4 CASSLGLAGLNEQFF TGTGCCAGCAGTTTGGGACTAGCGGGCCTCAATGAGCAGTTCTTC
NA TRBJ2-1 TRBD1 TRBV20-1 CSASQDRSSYNEQFF TGCAGTGCTAGCCAGGACAGGAGCTCCTACAATGAGCAGTTCTTC
many TRBJ2-1 NA TRBV7-9 CASSSYDEQFF TGTGCCAGCAGCTCTTATGATGAGCAGTTCTTC
many TRBJ1-2 TRBD1 TRBV2 CARAGGGVTYGYTF TGTGCCAGGGCTGGAGGGGGCGTTACCTATGGCTACACCTTC
many TRBJ2-3 NA TRBV7-3 CASSLIGRGSSTDTQYF TGTGCCAGCAGCTTAATAGGGCGCGGGTCTAGCACAGATACGCAGTATTTT
NA TRBJ2-1 TRBD2 TRBV20-1 CSARTTSGINEQFF TGCAGTGCTAGAACGACTAGCGGGATCAATGAGCAGTTCTTC
many TRBJ2-5 NA TRBV6-1 CASSHLRQASRETQYF TGTGCCAGCAGTCACCTGAGACAGGCCTCGAGAGAGACCCAGTACTTC
many TRBJ2-5 TRBD1 TRBV5-5 CASSIWDSQQETQYF TGTGCCAGCAGCATATGGGACAGCCAGCAAGAGACCCAGTACTTC
many TRBJ1-1 NA TRBV3-1 CASSQDRGSTEAFF TGTGCCAGCAGCCAAGACAGGGGTAGCACTGAAGCTTTCTTT
NA TRBJ2-6 TRBD2 TRBV6-5 CASRITSGRASFGANVLTF TGTGCCAGCAGGATTACTAGCGGGAGGGCCTCTTTTGGGGCCAACGTCCTGACTTTC
many TRBJ1-1 NA TRBV6-1 CASPRPEAFF TGTGCCAGCCCCCGGCCTGAAGCTTTCTTT
NA TRBJ1-2 NA TRBV6-1 CASTNYGYTF TGTGCCAGCACTAACTATGGCTACACCTTC
many TRBJ2-1 TRBD2 TRBV27 CASSLAGRAYNEQFF TGTGCCAGCAGTTTAGCCGGGAGGGCTTACAATGAGCAGTTCTTC
many TRBJ2-7 TRBD2 TRBV28 CASSSGGPDEQYF TGTGCCAGCAGTTCGGGAGGGCCCGACGAGCAGTACTTC
many TRBJ1-5 TRBD1 TRBV5-1 CASSKQGDGNQPQHF TGCGCCAGCAGCAAACAGGGGGATGGCAATCAGCCCCAGCATTTT
NA TRBJ1-2 NA TRBV29-1 CSVVSFDHGYTF TGCAGCGTTGTATCGTTTGATCATGGCTACACCTTC
many TRBJ1-5 TRBD1 TRBV12-3/TRBV12-4 CASSFGDRSNQPQHF TGTGCCAGCAGTTTCGGGGACAGGAGCAATCAGCCCCAGCATTTT
many TRBJ2-5 TRBD2 TRBV9 CASSDTGGQETQYF TGTGCCAGCAGCGATACGGGAGGACAAGAGACCCAGTACTTC
many TRBJ2-7 NA TRBV7-2 CASSLKGLGYEQYF TGTGCCAGCAGCTTAAAGGGGCTGGGCTACGAGCAGTACTTC
many TRBJ1-1 NA TRBV5-1 CASSLVRGGDLNTEAFF TGCGCCAGCAGCTTGGTTAGGGGGGGGGATTTGAACACTGAAGCTTTCTTT
few TRBJ1-3 NA TRBV6-2/TRBV6-3 CASSYSKSVSSGNTIYF TGTGCCAGCAGTTACTCGAAGTCAGTGAGCTCTGGAAACACCATATATTTT
many TRBJ1-2 NA TRBV7-2 CASSPDGGQWFYGYTF TGTGCCAGCAGCCCGGACGGCGGGCAGTGGTTCTATGGCTACACCTTC
few TRBJ2-5 TRBD2 TRBV20-1 CSANPAGGPQETQYF TGCAGTGCCAACCCGGCGGGAGGGCCCCAAGAGACCCAGTACTTC
many TRBJ2-3 NA TRBV7-3 CASSLVAIGTDTQYF TGTGCCAGCAGCTTGGTCGCGATTGGCACAGATACGCAGTATTTT
NA TRBJ2-4 TRBD2 TRBV7-3 CASSLGAGGPGNIQYF TGTGCCAGCAGCTTAGGAGCGGGAGGGCCAGGGAACATTCAGTACTTC
many TRBJ2-7 NA TRBV9 CASSVGATSPYEQYF TGTGCCAGCAGCGTAGGGGCTACTAGTCCATACGAGCAGTACTTC
many TRBJ2-7 TRBD2 TRBV12-3/TRBV12-4 CAIREAGYEQYF TGTGCCATCCGGGAAGCGGGGTACGAGCAGTACTTC
many TRBJ2-1 TRBD2 TRBV30 CAWSVLSGSYNEQFF TGTGCCTGGAGTGTACTTAGCGGGAGCTACAATGAGCAGTTCTTC
many TRBJ2-1 TRBD2 TRBV7-2 CASSSGTSVTGYNEQFF TGTGCCAGCAGCTCTGGGACTAGCGTAACTGGATACAATGAGCAGTTCTTC
NA TRBJ2-2 NA TRBV7-2 CASSPGAAGELFF TGTGCCAGCAGCCCAGGGGCGGCCGGGGAGCTGTTTTTT
many TRBJ1-5 NA TRBV7-8 CASSLASRDLSNQPQHF TGTGCCAGCAGCTTAGCGTCGCGGGACTTAAGCAATCAGCCCCAGCATTTT
NA TRBJ2-7 TRBD2 TRBV4-2 CASRQRLAESYEQYF TGTGCCAGCAGACAACGGCTAGCGGAATCCTACGAGCAGTACTTC